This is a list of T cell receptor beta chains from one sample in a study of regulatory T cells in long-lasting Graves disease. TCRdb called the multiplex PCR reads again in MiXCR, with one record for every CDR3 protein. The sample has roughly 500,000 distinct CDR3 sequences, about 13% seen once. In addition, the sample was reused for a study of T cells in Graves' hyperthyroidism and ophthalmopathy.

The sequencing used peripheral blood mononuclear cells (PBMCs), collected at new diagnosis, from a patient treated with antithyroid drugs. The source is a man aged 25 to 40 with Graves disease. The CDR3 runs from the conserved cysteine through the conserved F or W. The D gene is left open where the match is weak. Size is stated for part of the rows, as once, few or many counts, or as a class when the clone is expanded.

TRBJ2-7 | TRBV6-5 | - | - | CASSWGIGSGYF | -
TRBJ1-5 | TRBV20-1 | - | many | CSVHSSNQPQHF | TGCAGTGTCCACAGCTCAAATCAGCCCCAGCATTTT
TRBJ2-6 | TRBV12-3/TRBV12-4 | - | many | CASRGSGANVLTF | TGTGCCAGCCGAGGGTCTGGGGCCAACGTCCTGACTTTC
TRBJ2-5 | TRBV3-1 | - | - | CASSQVLRGRLQETQYF | TGTGCCAGCAGCCAAGTTCTACGCGGAAGGCTTCAAGAGACCCAGTACTTC
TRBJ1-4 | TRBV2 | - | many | CASKGTLEEKLFF | TGTGCCAGCAAGGGGACATTGGAAGAAAAACTGTTTTTT
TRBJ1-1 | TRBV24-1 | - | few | CTTSDGPLWNTEAFF | TGTACCACCAGTGACGGTCCGCTTTGGAACACTGAAGCTTTCTTT
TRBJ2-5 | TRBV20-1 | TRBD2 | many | CSASAWASGIGEETQYF | TGCAGTGCTAGCGCTTGGGCTAGCGGGATAGGTGAAGAGACCCAGTACTTC
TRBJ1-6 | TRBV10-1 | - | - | CASSEGPADNSPLHF | TGCGCCAGCAGTGAGGGCCCCGCAGATAATTCACCCCTCCACTTT
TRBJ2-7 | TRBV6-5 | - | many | CASSYLDSSYEQYF | TGTGCCAGCAGTTACCTGGACAGTTCCTACGAGCAGTACTTC
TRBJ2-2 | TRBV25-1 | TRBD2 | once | CASSDPWGGPTGELFF | TGTGCCAGCAGTGACCCCTGGGGAGGGCCGACCGGGGAGCTGTTTTTT
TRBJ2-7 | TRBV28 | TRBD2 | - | CASSSGLAGFEQYF | TGTGCCAGCAGTTCAGGACTAGCGGGATTCGAGCAGTACTTC
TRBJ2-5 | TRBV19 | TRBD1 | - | CASSSGTGSPNEQYF | TGTGCCAGTAGCTCCGGGACAGGGAGTCCCAATGAGCAGTACTTC
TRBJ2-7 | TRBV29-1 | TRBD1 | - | CSVEGDRVNEQYF | TGCAGCGTTGAAGGGGACAGGGTCAACGAGCAGTACTTC
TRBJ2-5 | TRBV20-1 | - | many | CSASPGGETQYF | TGCAGTGCTTCCCCCGGGGGCGAGACCCAGTACTTC
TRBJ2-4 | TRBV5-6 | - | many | CASSLPHAGAKNIQYF | TGTGCCAGCAGCTTGCCACACGCGGGGGCCAAAAACATTCAGTACTTC
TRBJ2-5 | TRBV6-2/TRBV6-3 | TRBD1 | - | CASRQGSGETQYF | TGTGCCAGCAGACAGGGGTCAGGGGAGACCCAGTACTTC
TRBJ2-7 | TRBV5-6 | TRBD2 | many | CASSPTSGRTYEQYF | TGTGCCAGCAGCCCAACTAGCGGGAGGACCTACGAGCAGTACTTC
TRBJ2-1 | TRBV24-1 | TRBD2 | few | CATSDPGLAGNANEQFF | TGTGCCACCAGTGATCCGGGACTAGCGGGAAATGCCAATGAGCAGTTCTTC
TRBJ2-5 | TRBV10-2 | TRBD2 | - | CATIGTSVGPQYF | TGCGCCACCATAGGGACTAGCGTGGGGCCCCAGTACTTC
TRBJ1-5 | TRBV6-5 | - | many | CASSYSASSQPQHF | TGTGCCAGCAGTTACTCAGCTTCGAGTCAGCCCCAGCATTTT
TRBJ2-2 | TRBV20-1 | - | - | CSARRLKNTGELFF | TGCAGTGCTAGAAGACTGAAGAACACCGGGGAGCTGTTTTTT
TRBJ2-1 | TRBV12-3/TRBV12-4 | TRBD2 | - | CASSPGTSGKSYNEQFF | TGTGCCAGCAGTCCCGGGACTAGCGGGAAATCCTACAATGAGCAGTTCTTC
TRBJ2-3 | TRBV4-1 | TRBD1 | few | CASSQVMTGGAADTQYF | TGCGCCAGCAGCCAAGTGATGACAGGGGGCGCGGCAGATACGCAGTATTTT
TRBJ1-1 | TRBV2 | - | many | CASSQTEYTEAFF | TGTGCCAGCAGTCAGACAGAGTACACTGAAGCTTTCTTT
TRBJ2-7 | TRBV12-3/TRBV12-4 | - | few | CASSLRRDSEQYF | TGTGCCAGCAGTTTACGGCGGGATAGCGAGCAGTACTTC
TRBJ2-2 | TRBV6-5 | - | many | CASSWLRGRDTGELFF | TGTGCCAGCAGTTGGCTCAGGGGCCGGGACACCGGGGAGCTGTTTTTT
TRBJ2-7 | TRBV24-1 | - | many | CATSDSSRSGYEQYF | TGTGCCACCAGTGATTCCTCAAGGTCAGGGTACGAGCAGTACTTC
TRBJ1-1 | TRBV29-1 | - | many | CSVLGRRNTEAFF | TGCAGCGTCCTAGGTAGGAGAAACACTGAAGCTTTCTTT
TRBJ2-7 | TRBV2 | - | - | CASSEGESINEQYF | TGTGCCAGCAGTGAGGGGGAGTCGATCAACGAGCAGTACTTC